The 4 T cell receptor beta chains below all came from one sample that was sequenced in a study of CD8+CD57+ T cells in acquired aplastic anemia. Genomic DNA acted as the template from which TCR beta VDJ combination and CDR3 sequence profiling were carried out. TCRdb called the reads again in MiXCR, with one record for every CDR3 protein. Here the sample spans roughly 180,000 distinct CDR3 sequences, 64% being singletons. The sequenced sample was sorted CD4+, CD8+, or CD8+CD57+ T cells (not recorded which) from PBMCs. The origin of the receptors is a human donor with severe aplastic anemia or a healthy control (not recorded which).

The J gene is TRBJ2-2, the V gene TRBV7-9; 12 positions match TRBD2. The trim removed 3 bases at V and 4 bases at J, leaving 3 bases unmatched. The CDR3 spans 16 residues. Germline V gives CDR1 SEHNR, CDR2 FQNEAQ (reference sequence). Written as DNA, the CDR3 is TGTGCCAGCAGCTTGACTAGCGGGGGCTTCACCGGGGAGCTGTTTTTT. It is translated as CASSLTSGGFTGELFF. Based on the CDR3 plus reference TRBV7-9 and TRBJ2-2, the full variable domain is DTGVSQNPRHKITKRGQNVTFRCDPISEHNRLYWYRQTLGQGPEFLTYFQNEAQLEKSRLLSDRFSAERPKGSFSTLEIQRTEQGDSAMYLCASSLTSGGFTGELFFGEGSRLTVL.

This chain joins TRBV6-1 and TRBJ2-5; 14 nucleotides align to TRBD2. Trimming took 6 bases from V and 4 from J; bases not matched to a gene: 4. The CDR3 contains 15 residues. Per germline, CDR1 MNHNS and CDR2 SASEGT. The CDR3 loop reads CASSLTSGRGETQYF. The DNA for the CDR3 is TGTGCCAGCAGCTTGACTAGCGGGAGGGGAGAGACCCAGTACTTC.

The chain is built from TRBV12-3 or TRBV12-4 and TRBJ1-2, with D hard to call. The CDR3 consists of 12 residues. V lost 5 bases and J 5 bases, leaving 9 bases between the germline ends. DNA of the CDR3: TGTGCCAGCAGTGACTCGGGGTATGGCTACACCTTC. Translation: CASSDSGYGYTF.

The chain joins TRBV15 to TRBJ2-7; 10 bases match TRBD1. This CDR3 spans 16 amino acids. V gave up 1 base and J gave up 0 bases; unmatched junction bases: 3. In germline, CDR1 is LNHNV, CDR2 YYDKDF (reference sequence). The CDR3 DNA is TGTGCCACCAGCAGAGTGACAGGGGGCCGCTCCTACGAGCAGTACTTC. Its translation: CATSRVTGGRSYEQYF. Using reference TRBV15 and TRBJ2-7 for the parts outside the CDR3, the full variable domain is DAMVIQNPRYQVTQFGKPVTLSCSQTLNHNVMYWYQQKSSQAPKLLFHYYDKDFNNEADTPDNFQSRRPNTSFCFLDIRSPGLGDTAMYLCATSRVTGGRSYEQYFGPGTRLTVT.